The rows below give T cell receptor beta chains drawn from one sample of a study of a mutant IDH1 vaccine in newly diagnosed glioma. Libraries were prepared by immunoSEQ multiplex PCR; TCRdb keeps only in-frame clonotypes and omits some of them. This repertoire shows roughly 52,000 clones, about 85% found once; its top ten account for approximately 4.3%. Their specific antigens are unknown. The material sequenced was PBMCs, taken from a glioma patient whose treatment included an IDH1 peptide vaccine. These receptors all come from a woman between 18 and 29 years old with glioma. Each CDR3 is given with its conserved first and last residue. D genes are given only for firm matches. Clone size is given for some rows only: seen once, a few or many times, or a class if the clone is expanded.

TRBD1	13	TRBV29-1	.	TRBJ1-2	CSVMDRGGYGYTF	TGCAGCGTGATGGACAGGGGCGGGTATGGCTACACCTTC
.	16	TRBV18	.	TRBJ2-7	CASSLNSNHAVYEQYF	TGTGCCAGCTCACTAAACAGCAACCACGCCGTATACGAGCAGTACTTC
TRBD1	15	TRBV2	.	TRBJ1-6	CASREQGLNNSPLHF	TGTGCCAGCAGGGAACAGGGGCTTAATAATTCACCCCTCCACTTT
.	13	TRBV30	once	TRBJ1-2	CAWGSLPSDGYTF	TGTGCCTGGGGGTCGCTGCCATCGGATGGCTACACCTTC
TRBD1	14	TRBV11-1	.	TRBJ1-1	CASSLGTGIFEAFF	TGTGCCAGCAGCTTGGGGACAGGGATTTTTGAAGCTTTCTTT
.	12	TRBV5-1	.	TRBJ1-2	CASRGLDYGYTF	TGCGCCAGCAGGGGCCTGGACTATGGCTACACCTTC
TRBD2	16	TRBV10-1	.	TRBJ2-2	CASSEKREGNTGELFF	TGCGCCAGCAGTGAAAAACGGGAGGGCAACACCGGGGAGCTGTTTTTT
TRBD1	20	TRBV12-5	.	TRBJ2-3	CASQGYDPLDRGRGADTQYF	TGTGCTAGTCAAGGGTATGACCCTCTAGACAGGGGGCGCGGGGCAGATACGCAGTATTTT
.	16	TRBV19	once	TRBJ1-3	CASSRTTRHSGNTIYF	TGTGCCAGTAGCCGAACAACACGCCACTCTGGAAACACCATATATTTT
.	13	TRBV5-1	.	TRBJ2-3	CASSHISADTQYF	TGCGCCAGCAGCCATATATCGGCTGATACGCAGTATTTT
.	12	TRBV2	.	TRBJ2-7	CASNTWAGEQYF	TGTGCCAGCAATACCTGGGCCGGTGAGCAGTACTTC
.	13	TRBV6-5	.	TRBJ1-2	CASSYGADYGYTF	TGTGCCAGCAGTTACGGGGCCGACTATGGCTACACCTTC
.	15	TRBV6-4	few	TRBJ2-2	CASSDGNSNTGELFF	TGTGCCAGCAGTGACGGGAATTCCAACACCGGGGAGCTGTTTTTT
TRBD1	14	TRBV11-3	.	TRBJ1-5	CASSPRGSNQPQHF	TGTGCCAGCAGCCCCAGGGGGAGCAATCAGCCCCAGCATTTT
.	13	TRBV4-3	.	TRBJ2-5	CASSPDLRGTQYF	TGCGCCAGCAGCCCAGATCTCAGGGGGACCCAGTACTTC
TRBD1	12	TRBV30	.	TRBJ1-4	CAWSTGGEKLFF	TGTGCCTGGAGTACAGGGGGTGAAAAACTGTTTTTT
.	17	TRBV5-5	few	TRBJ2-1	CASSLVVGLGFRNEQFF	TGTGCCAGCAGCTTGGTCGTAGGACTCGGATTTCGAAATGAGCAGTTCTTC
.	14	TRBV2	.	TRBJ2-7	CASSGRGPALEQYF	TGTGCCAGCAGTGGGAGAGGCCCCGCTCTCGAGCAGTACTTC
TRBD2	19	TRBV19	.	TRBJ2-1	CASSMSGNPSGRLSNEQFF	TGTGCCAGTAGTATGTCGGGGAACCCTTCCGGGAGGCTCTCCAATGAGCAGTTCTTC
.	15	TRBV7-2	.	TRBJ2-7	CASSHDLQHSYEQYF	TGTGCCAGCAGCCACGACCTACAGCACTCCTACGAGCAGTACTTC
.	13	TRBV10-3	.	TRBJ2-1	CAIRATDYNEQFF	TGTGCCATCAGAGCGACAGATTACAATGAGCAGTTCTTC
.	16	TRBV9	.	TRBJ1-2	CASSVGDAKRNYGYTF	TGTGCCAGCAGCGTAGGGGACGCCAAAAGGAACTATGGCTACACCTTC
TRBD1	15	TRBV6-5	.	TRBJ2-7	CASNTAQDRGAEQYF	TGTGCCAGCAACACAGCCCAGGACAGGGGGGCCGAGCAGTACTTC
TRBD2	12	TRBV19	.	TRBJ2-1	CASSRGVVEQFF	TGTGCCAGTAGTCGGGGGGTGGTGGAGCAGTTCTTC
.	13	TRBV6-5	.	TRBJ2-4	CASMELAKNIQYF	TGTGCCAGCATGGAGTTAGCCAAAAACATTCAGTACTTC
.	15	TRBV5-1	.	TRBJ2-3	CASSIDSSFTDTQYF	TGCGCCAGCAGTATCGACTCCTCATTCACAGATACGCAGTATTTT
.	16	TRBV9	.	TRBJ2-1	CASSAGLAGYIDEQFF	TGTGCCAGCAGCGCCGGACTGGCAGGGTACATCGATGAGCAGTTCTTC
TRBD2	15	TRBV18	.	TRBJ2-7	CASSPSGIPSYEQYF	TGTGCCAGCTCACCAAGCGGGATCCCTTCCTACGAGCAGTACTTC
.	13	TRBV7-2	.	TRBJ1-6	CASSLVAGSPLHF	TGTGCCAGCAGCTTAGTAGCGGGATCACCCCTCCACTTT
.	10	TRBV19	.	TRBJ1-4	CAGGDEKLFF	TGTGCCGGGGGGGATGAAAAACTGTTTTTT
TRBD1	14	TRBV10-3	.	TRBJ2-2	CAISEDRATGELFF	TGTGCCATCAGTGAAGACAGGGCCACCGGGGAGCTGTTTTTT
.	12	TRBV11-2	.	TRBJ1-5	CASSQKSQPQHF	TGTGCCAGCAGCCAGAAGTCCCAGCCCCAGCATTTT
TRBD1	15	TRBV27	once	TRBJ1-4	CASSPLRTGSEKLFF	TGTGCCAGCAGTCCTCTGAGGACAGGGAGTGAAAAACTGTTTTTT
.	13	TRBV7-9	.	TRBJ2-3	CASSSTPTDTQYF	TGTGCCAGCAGCTCCACCCCCACAGATACGCAGTATTTT
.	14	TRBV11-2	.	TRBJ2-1	CASTNDLRDNEQFF	TGTGCCAGCACCAACGATCTTAGGGACAATGAGCAGTTCTTC
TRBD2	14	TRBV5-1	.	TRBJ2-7	CASSLDAGGLEQYF	TGCGCCAGCAGCTTGGACGCGGGAGGGCTCGAGCAGTACTTC
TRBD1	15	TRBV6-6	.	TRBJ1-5	CASRPGTGGNQPQHF	TGTGCCAGCAGGCCCGGGACAGGGGGCAATCAGCCCCAGCATTTT
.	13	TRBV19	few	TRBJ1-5	CASSIGEGQPQHF	TGTGCCAGTAGTATAGGAGAGGGTCAGCCCCAGCATTTT
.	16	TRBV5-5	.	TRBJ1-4	CASRLRSDRRNEKLFF	TGTGCCAGCAGACTGAGGTCAGACCGCCGTAATGAAAAACTGTTTTTT
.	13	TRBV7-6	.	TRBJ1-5	CASSYRLDQPQHF	TGTGCCAGCAGCTACAGGTTGGACCAGCCCCAGCATTTT
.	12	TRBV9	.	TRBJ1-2	CASSTEQGSYTF	TGTGCCAGCAGCACGGAGCAGGGGAGCTACACCTTC
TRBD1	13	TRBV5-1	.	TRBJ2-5	CASSRTGEETQYF	TGCGCCAGCAGCCGGACAGGGGAAGAGACCCAGTACTTC
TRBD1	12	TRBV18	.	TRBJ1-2	CASSRTGDGYTF	TGTGCCAGCTCCCGAACAGGGGATGGCTACACCTTC
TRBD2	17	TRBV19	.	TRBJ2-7	CASSIARQRGAGYEQYF	TGTGCCAGTAGTATAGCTCGACAGCGGGGGGCCGGATACGAGCAGTACTTC
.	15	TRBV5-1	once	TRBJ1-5	CASSLSGGSNQPQHF	TGCGCCAGCAGCTTGTCAGGAGGGAGCAATCAGCCCCAGCATTTT
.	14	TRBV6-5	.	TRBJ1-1	CASSRGGRFTEAFF	TGTGCCAGCAGCCGCGGGGGGCGTTTCACTGAAGCTTTCTTT
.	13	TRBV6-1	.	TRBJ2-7	CASSATEGYEQYF	TGTGCCAGCAGTGCGACGGAGGGATACGAGCAGTACTTC
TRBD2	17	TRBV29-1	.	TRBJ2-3	CSVEKGLGGVRTDTQYF	TGCAGCGTTGAAAAGGGACTAGGAGGGGTGAGGACAGATACGCAGTATTTT
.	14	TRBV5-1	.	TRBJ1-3	CASRGEHSGNTIYF	TGCGCCAGCAGGGGGGAGCACTCTGGAAACACCATATATTTT
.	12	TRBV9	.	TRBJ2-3	CASSARGATQYF	TGTGCCAGCAGCGCGAGAGGGGCTACGCAGTATTTT
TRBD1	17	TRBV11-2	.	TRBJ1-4	CASSPQTVDRANEKLFF	TGTGCCAGCAGCCCTCAAACCGTGGACAGGGCTAATGAAAAACTGTTTTTT
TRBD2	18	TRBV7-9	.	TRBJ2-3	CASSWLGGSAGESDTQYF	TGTGCCAGCAGCTGGTTGGGGGGTTCAGCGGGGGAGTCGGATACGCAGTATTTT
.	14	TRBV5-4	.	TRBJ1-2	CASSPDGPNYGYTF	TGTGCCAGCAGCCCGGACGGCCCTAACTATGGCTACACCTTC